The 4 T cell receptor beta chains presented below share a single source sample, sequenced in a study of shared clonotypes between healthy human individuals. Measured with immunoSEQ multiplex PCR; TCRdb has only the in-frame clones, and not every one. The data hold 2 million to 2.5 million clones, with about 94% observed a single time. The sample comprised naive CD4+ T cells sorted from blood. Subset meaning: CD45RA+ positively selected. The source is a man between 18 and 35 years old in good health.

V usage is TRBV10-1 and J usage is TRBJ2-2; no definite D call. Trimming removed 0 bases at V and 7 bases at J, with 12 bases between. The CDR3 extends over 15 amino acids. CDR1 and CDR2 (germline): WNHNN, SYGVQD (reference sequence). CDR3 bases: TGCGCCAGCAGTGAGTCGAATGTGGCGGTCGGGGAGCTGTTTTTT. It is translated as CASSESNVAVGELFF.

This clone was picked up one time. V usage is TRBV18 and J usage is TRBJ1-1; D ambiguous. Trimming cost V 3 bases and J 2 bases, with 10 bases left between them. This CDR3 has 14 amino acids. Germline V gene lookup returns CDR1 KGHSH and CDR2 LQKENI. CDR3 residues: CASSPTIINTEAFF. The CDR3 DNA follows: TGTGCCAGCTCACCGACAATTATAAACACTGAAGCTTTCTTT.

The V gene is TRBV2, the J gene TRBJ1-2; maybe TRBD1 (6 bases). Germline CDR1 reads SNHLY; CDR2 reads FYNNEI. Trimming cost V 5 bases and J 8 bases, with 12 bases left between them. The CDR3 covers 12 residues. The CDR3 is CASSRGGRGYTF. CDR3 DNA: TGTGCCAGCAGTCGAGGGGGTCGCGGCTACACCTTC.

V is TRBV18 and J is TRBJ2-2; TRBD1 is a possible D gene (7 bases). V was pared by 2 bases and J by 7 bases, with 14 bases between. The CDR3 covers 15 residues. Germline V CDR1 and CDR2: KGHSH, LQKENI. CDR3 loop: CASSPLRQGGGELFF. Written as DNA, the CDR3 is TGTGCCAGCTCACCATTGCGACAGGGAGGCGGGGAGCTGTTTTTT. Full variable domain (missing parts from reference TRBV18 and TRBJ2-2): NAGVMQNPRHLVRRRGQEARLRCSPMKGHSHVYWYRQLPEEGLKFMVYLQKENIIDESGMPKERFSAEFPKEGPSILRIQQVVRGDSAAYFCASSPLRQGGGELFFGEGSRLTVL.